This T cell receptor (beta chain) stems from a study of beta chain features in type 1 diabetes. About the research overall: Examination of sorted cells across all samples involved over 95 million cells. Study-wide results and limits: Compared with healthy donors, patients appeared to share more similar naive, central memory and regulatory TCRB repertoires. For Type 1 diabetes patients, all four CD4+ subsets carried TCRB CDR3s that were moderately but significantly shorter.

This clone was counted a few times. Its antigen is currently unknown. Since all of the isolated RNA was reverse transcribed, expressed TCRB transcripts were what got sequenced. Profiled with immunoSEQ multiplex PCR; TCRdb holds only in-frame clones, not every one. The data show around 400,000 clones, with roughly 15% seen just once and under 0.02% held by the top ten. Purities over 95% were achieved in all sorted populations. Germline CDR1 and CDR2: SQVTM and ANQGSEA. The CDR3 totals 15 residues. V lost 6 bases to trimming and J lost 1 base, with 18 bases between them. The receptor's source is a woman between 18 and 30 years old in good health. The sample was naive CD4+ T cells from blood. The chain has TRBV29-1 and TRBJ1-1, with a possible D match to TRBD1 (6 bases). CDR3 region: CSVETLLQGNTEAFF. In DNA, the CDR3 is TGCAGCGTGGAAACTCTATTACAGGGGAACACTGAAGCTTTCTTT.